What follows are 24 T cell receptor beta chains derived from one specimen sequenced in a study of T-cell memory formation after mild COVID-19. A single record per CDR3 protein comes from TCRdb applying MiXCR to the 5' RACE reads. In the table there are under 250,000 distinct CDR3 sequences, roughly 9.4% of which are singletons. Sequenced input: PBMCs or a T cell subset sorted from them (not recorded which). These receptors were taken from a man between 18 and 29 years old who had mild COVID-19 (a few samples of this study predate the infection). Cell type and time point are not known.

This clonotype was detected ten times or more. The chain is built from TRBV5-1 and TRBJ2-7; a possible D gene is TRBD2 (6 bases). V gave up 5 bases and J gave up 5 bases, with 17 bases separating them. The CDR3 is 14 residues long. Germline values: CDR1 SGHRS, CDR2 YFSETQ. The DNA for the CDR3 is TGCGCCAGCAGAGGGACTCTCCGGGTCCACGAGCAGTACTTC. Translating it yields CASRGTLRVHEQYF.

The gene calls are TRBV10-3 and TRBJ2-5; D remains unclear. Germline values: CDR1 ENHRY, CDR2 SYGVKD. This CDR3 is built from 15 residues. Trimming shortened V by 4 bases and J by 4 bases, and 16 bases separated the two germline ends. CDR3 protein: CAISVGTDGSETQYF. The CDR3 nucleotides read TGTGCCATCAGTGTAGGAACTGACGGGTCAGAGACCCAGTACTTC.

This clonotype was picked up a small number of times. This CDR3 is CASSQDDLPVGYTF. CDR3 DNA sequence: TGTGCCAGCAGCCAAGATGACTTACCAGTCGGCTACACCTTC. The chain employs TRBV3-1 and TRBJ1-2; the D is unclear. CDR1 is LGHDT and CDR2 is YNNKEL in the germline V gene (reference sequence). The CDR3 has 14 residues. With 0 bases removed from V and 8 bases from J, the gap between germline ends came to 13 bases. The variable domain in full, completed from reference TRBV3-1 and TRBJ1-2, reads DTAVSQTPKYLVTQMGNDKSIKCEQNLGHDTMYWYKQDSKKFLKIMFSYNNKELIINETVPNRFSPKSPDKAHLNLHINSLELGDSAVYFCASSQDDLPVGYTFGSGTRLTVV.

This clonotype was seen a handful of times. The rearrangement uses TRBV2 and TRBJ2-1; D remains ambiguous. Germline V CDR1 and CDR2: SNHLY, FYNNEI. This CDR3 spans 12 amino acids. V lost 5 bases and J 9 bases, leaving 11 bases between the germline ends. The CDR3 DNA is TGTGCCAGCAGTTTCACTGGGGTTGAGCAGTTCTTC. Translated: CASSFTGVEQFF.

This clonotype was detected a few times. V usage is TRBV5-4 and J usage is TRBJ2-1; 9 nucleotides align to TRBD2. After removal of 0 bases from V and 1 base from J, the junction contained 2 bases not matched to a gene. Germline CDR1 and CDR2: SGHNT and YYREEE (reference sequence). The CDR3 totals 16 residues. CDR3 nucleotide sequence: TGTGCCAGCAGCTTGGGGGCGGGGGGGTCCTACAATGAGCAGTTCTTC. Translation: CASSLGAGGSYNEQFF.

The genes are TRBV7-8 and TRBJ2-2, with D unclear. Deletions cut 2 bases from V and 5 bases from J, with 15 bases between. CDR1 is SGHVS and CDR2 is FQNEAQ in the germline V gene. The CDR3 contains 16 residues. CDR3 loop: CASSLNGPVLTGELFF. The CDR3 DNA follows: TGTGCCAGCAGCTTAAACGGCCCCGTCCTGACCGGGGAGCTGTTTTTT. Full variable domain (missing parts from reference TRBV7-8 and TRBJ2-2): GAGVSQSPRYKVAKRGQDVALRCDPISGHVSLFWYQQALGQGPEFLTYFQNEAQLDKSGLPSDRFFAERPEGSVSTLKIQRTQQEDSAVYLCASSLNGPVLTGELFFGEGSRLTVL.

This clonotype was seen at least ten times. The genes are TRBV3-1 and TRBJ2-3; 11 bases match TRBD2. Germline loops: CDR1 LGHDT, CDR2 YNNKEL (reference sequence). The length of the CDR3 is 16 residues. V shed 3 bases and J 3 bases; nucleotides not matched to a gene: 5. The CDR3 spells CASSQLRLAGTDTQYF. Here the CDR3 DNA reads TGTGCCAGCAGCCAGCTGAGACTAGCGGGGACAGATACGCAGTATTTT.

Concerning this clonotype itself: An end of the junction does not agree with germline; a read error may underlie this. The chain is built from TRBV18 and TRBJ2-4, with 11 bases lining up with TRBD1. Looked up from germline, CDR1 is KGHSH and CDR2 is LQKENI. This CDR3 spans 17 amino acids. As DNA, the CDR3 is TGTGCCAGCTCCCCACCGGGACAGGGGGTCGCCAAAAACATTCAGTACTTC. Translating gives CASSPPGQGVAKNIQYF.

The chain employs TRBV19 and TRBJ2-5; 13 bases fit TRBD2. This CDR3 has 17 residues. The V gene end was trimmed by 1 base and the J gene end by 4 bases; junction bases not matched to a gene: 6. The germline V gene has CDR1 LNHDA and CDR2 SQIVND (reference sequence). The CDR3 nucleotides read TGTGCCAGTAGTATAGGATTGGGACTAGCGGGGTTAGAGACCCAGTACTTC. As protein: CASSIGLGLAGLETQYF.

The chain links TRBV2 to TRBJ1-6; 7 positions agree with TRBD1. The germline V gene encodes CDR1 SNHLY and CDR2 FYNNEI. This CDR3 comprises 16 residues. The J segment lost 7 bases and the V segment lost 6 bases, leaving 12 bases of the junction unmatched. CDR3 nucleotide sequence: TGTGCCAGCAGCGATAGAGCGACAGGGAAAAATTCACCCCTCCACTTT. This translates into CASSDRATGKNSPLHF.

The CDR3 reads CASSYTGTGSGRDTQYF. DNA for the CDR3: TGTGCCAGCAGTTACACCGGGACAGGGAGTGGTCGAGATACGCAGTATTTT. The chain links TRBV6-2 or TRBV6-3 to TRBJ2-3; 9 nucleotides match TRBD1. The germline gives CDR1 MNHEY, CDR2 SVGEGT. J was trimmed by 5 bases and V by 2 bases; bases with no gene match: 11. The CDR3 has 17 amino acids.

This clonotype has more than one count but fewer than ten. The chain employs TRBV20-1 and TRBJ1-2, with 7 bases fitting TRBD1. The length of the CDR3 is 12 residues. Germline CDR1 and CDR2: DFQATT and SNEGSKA (reference sequence). Trimming at V came to 5 bases and at J to 8 bases, leaving 8 bases not matched to a gene. Here the CDR3 reads CSASDRVNGYTF. CDR3 sequence (DNA): TGCAGTGCTTCTGACAGGGTAAACGGCTACACCTTC.

Remarks on this clonotype: Relative to the germline gene, one junction end is altered; a read error may explain this. This sequence joins TRBV7-6 and TRBJ2-1, with a possible D match to TRBD2 (7 bases). The CDR3 sequence is 14 residues long. The germline V gene has CDR1 SGHVS and CDR2 FNYEAQ. CDR3 residues: CASSLEGGVSPNIF. The CDR3 coding sequence is TGTGCCAGCAGCTTAGAGGGGGGGGTTAGCCCGAATATCTTC.

This clonotype has a count of ten or more. The chain has TRBV7-2 and TRBJ2-3, with 7 bases that match TRBD2. The CDR3 extends over 16 amino acids. Germline trimming cut 6 bases from V and 0 bases from J; bases unmatched to any gene: 9. Looked up from germline, CDR1 is SGHTA and CDR2 is FQGNSA. This CDR3 reads CASRLGGGPSTDTQYF. The CDR3 nucleotides read TGTGCCAGCAGGTTGGGGGGAGGGCCTAGCACAGATACGCAGTATTTT.

The table lists this clonotype with a few counts. This chain joins TRBV6-1 and TRBJ1-1, with a weak D call TRBD1 (6 bases). CDR1 MNHNS and CDR2 SASEGT come from the germline V gene. There are 17 residues in the CDR3. V lost 3 bases and J 4 bases, leaving 21 bases between the germline ends. CDR3 nucleotide sequence: TGTGCCAGCAGTGATCTCGAAACCTATCACAGGGCCACTGAAGCTTTCTTT. Translated: CASSDLETYHRATEAFF.

In its sample, this clonotype was seen a few times. The V and J genes are TRBV5-1 and TRBJ2-7, with a tentative D call TRBD2 (6 bases). Looked up from germline, CDR1 is SGHRS and CDR2 is YFSETQ. The CDR3 extends over 14 amino acids. Trimming cost V 1 base and J 6 bases, with 14 bases left between them. CDR3: CASSLSQEGGEQYV. The CDR3 DNA is TGCGCCAGCAGCTTGTCCCAGGAGGGCGGCGAGCAGTACGTC.

This clonotype showed up just a few times. The V call is TRBV7-9, the J call TRBJ1-5, with 9 positions matching TRBD1. The CDR3 totals 15 residues. After removal of 3 bases from V and 5 bases from J, the junction contained 5 bases not matched to a gene. Per germline, CDR1 SEHNR and CDR2 FQNEAQ (reference sequence). CDR3 region: CASSFGTGIYQPQHF. The CDR3 region has the DNA TGTGCCAGCAGCTTTGGGACAGGGATTTATCAGCCCCAGCATTTT.

This clonotype was seen only a few times. The gene calls are TRBV6-2 or TRBV6-3 and TRBJ1-1, with D uncertain. The V gene's germline CDR1 is MNHEY and CDR2 SVGEGT. The CDR3 spans 14 residues. With 2 bases removed from V and 7 bases from J, the gap between germline ends came to 14 bases. For the CDR3, the DNA is TGTGCCAGCAGTTACGGGCCATTTAGCCTTGAAGCTTTCTTT. Translating it yields CASSYGPFSLEAFF.

This clonotype was picked up many times. The chain combines TRBV5-1 with TRBJ2-1; unclear D gene. Trimming left V 2 bases short and J 1 base short, with 10 bases between. The CDR3 extends over 15 amino acids. Germline CDR1 reads SGHRS; CDR2 reads YFSETQ. The DNA of the CDR3 is TGCGCCAGCAGCTTCGATCAGTCTTCCTACAATGAGCAGTTCTTC. Translation: CASSFDQSSYNEQFF.

This clonotype was recorded at least ten times. The CDR3 nucleotides read TGTGCCGCCGGTGGGGTAAAAGATACGCAGTATTTT. Its protein product is CAAGGVKDTQYF. V and J are TRBV7-9 and TRBJ2-3, with unresolved D. V dropped 11 bases and J dropped 5 bases, with 14 bases sitting between them. The CDR3 is made up of 12 amino acids. Germline-derived CDR1 and CDR2 are SEHNR and FQNEAQ (reference sequence).

V gene TRBV20-1 combines with J gene TRBJ2-3, with 10 positions matching TRBD2. Germline CDR1 is DFQATT and CDR2 is SNEGSKA (reference sequence). The CDR3 runs 15 residues. With V trimmed by 0 bases and J by 3 bases, 3 bases remained unmatched. CDR3 loop: CSARDVAGGTDTQYF. CDR3 DNA sequence: TGCAGTGCTAGAGATGTAGCGGGGGGAACAGATACGCAGTATTTT.

CDR3 sequence reads: CASRTDKMNTEAFF. DNA for the CDR3: TGTGCCAGCAGAACGGACAAGATGAACACTGAAGCTTTCTTT. The V call is TRBV12-3 or TRBV12-4, the J call TRBJ1-1; tentatively, D is TRBD1 (5 bases). The CDR3 is 14 amino acids. The ends were cut back, 6 bases at V and 0 bases at J, with 11 bases in the middle.

The CDR3 region has the DNA TGTGCCAGCAGCTTATCAGGGTCCCACAATGAGCAGTTCTTC. Its translation is CASSLSGSHNEQFF. This chain links TRBV7-2 with TRBJ2-1; D is possibly TRBD1 (5 bases). The germline V gene encodes CDR1 SGHTA and CDR2 FQGNSA. The CDR3 contains 14 residues. V was shortened by 2 bases and J by 5 bases, with 10 bases between the two germline ends.

This clonotype was found a few times. The chain has TRBV6-5 and TRBJ2-1; the match to TRBD2 covers 12 bases. The V gene end was trimmed by 4 bases and the J gene end by 5 bases; junction bases not matched to a gene: 3. The V gene's germline CDR1 is MNHEY and CDR2 SVGAGI. This CDR3 region has 15 residues. The CDR3 spells CASSSWTSGNNEQFF. The CDR3 DNA reads as TGTGCCAGCAGTTCTTGGACTAGCGGGAACAATGAGCAGTTCTTC.